The clone carrying this T cell receptor beta chain was seen a few times. Antigen: not known. Trimming stripped 0 bases from V and 6 bases from J, with 7 bases between. The CDR3 consists of 14 residues. Germline V gene sequence: CDR1 SGHRS, CDR2 YFSETQ. The data were obtained in a study of cytomegalovirus exposure and HLA in healthy donors. Amplification used 60 Vbeta primers and 13 Jbeta primers. Profiled with immunoSEQ multiplex PCR; TCRdb holds only in-frame clones, not every one. Altogether 60,000 to 70,000 clones are present, around 80% being singletons, with the ten largest covering roughly 2.9%. Study findings and constraints: Through in vitro validation, a few CMV-associated chains were shown to be specific for CMV antigens. A missense variant in DCLRE1C was later tied to TCR beta V- and J-gene trimming.

The chain employs TRBV5-1 and TRBJ1-6; tentative D call: TRBD1 (5 bases). The sequenced material came from PBMCs. This clonotype was obtained from a woman between 25 and 40 years old in good health and CMV-seronegative. The CDR3 DNA sequence: TGCGCCAGCAGCTTGGGTGACAGTAATTCACCCCTCCACTTT. Protein product: CASSLGDSNSPLHF.